A selection of T cell receptor beta chains follows, all from one sample in a study of T cells in Graves' hyperthyroidism and ophthalmopathy. One entry per CDR3 protein, called by TCRdb with MiXCR from the multiplex PCR reads. Of around 260,000 distinct CDR3 sequences in the sample, less than 30% are singletons; the top ten hold about 30%. The sequenced sample consisted of blood. Receptors originate from a man aged 40-49 years with Graves' hyperthyroidism that later progressed to Graves' ophthalmopathy. CDR3s include the opening cysteine and the closing phenylalanine or tryptophan. The D gene is left open where the match is weak. The size field is filled for only some rows; it gives once, few, many or a size class.

d_call,j_call,clone_size,v_call,cdr3_aa,cdr3_nt
-,TRBJ2-2,many,TRBV9,CASSVSGTSTGELFF,TGTGCCAGCAGCGTATCCGGGACATCTACCGGGGAGCTGTTTTTT
-,TRBJ2-4,few,TRBV11-2,CASSFGENIQYF,TGTGCCAGCAGCTTTGGGGAAAACATTCAGTACTTC
-,TRBJ1-3,-,TRBV10-3,CAIRAGLEYGNTIYF,TGTGCCATCAGGGCAGGTCTGGAGTACGGAAACACCATATATTTT
-,TRBJ1-5,-,TRBV6-1,CASSENMGFNQPQHF,TGTGCCAGCAGTGAAAATATGGGGTTCAATCAGCCCCAGCATTTT
-,TRBJ1-1,-,TRBV6-2/TRBV6-3,CATREAINTEAFF,TGTGCCACCAGGGAGGCGATAAACACTGAAGCTTTCTTT
-,TRBJ2-2,-,TRBV11-2,CASSLGWRGWDTGELFF,TGTGCCAGCAGCTTAGGTTGGAGGGGCTGGGACACCGGGGAGCTGTTTTTT
-,TRBJ2-5,-,TRBV6-5,CASSYSVAGETQYF,TGTGCCAGCAGTTACTCCGTTGCGGGAGAGACCCAGTACTTC
-,TRBJ1-1,many,TRBV15,CATSRFGINTEAFF,TGTGCCACCAGCAGGTTTGGGATCAACACTGAAGCTTTCTTT
TRBD1,TRBJ1-5,many,TRBV20-1,CSAREGQGRFQPQHF,TGCAGTGCTAGAGAAGGACAGGGGCGGTTTCAGCCCCAGCATTTT
TRBD1,TRBJ2-7,-,TRBV12-3/TRBV12-4,CASSTGQSFLGEQYF,TGTGCCAGCAGTACGGGACAGTCCTTTCTGGGGGAGCAGTACTTC
-,TRBJ2-7,many,TRBV29-1,CSVIIQGLEQYF,TGCAGCGTGATAATACAGGGTCTCGAGCAGTACTTC
TRBD1,TRBJ1-5,many,TRBV28,CASRPTRTGVLYSNQPQHF,TGTGCCAGCCGCCCCACCCGGACAGGAGTCCTTTATAGCAATCAGCCCCAGCATTTT
TRBD1,TRBJ2-7,-,TRBV24-1,CATSKTGAYEQYF,TGTGCCACCAGTAAGACAGGGGCCTACGAGCAGTACTTC
-,TRBJ1-5,-,TRBV7-9,CASSSTGLGQPQHF,TGTGCCAGCAGCTCTACAGGGCTAGGACAGCCCCAGCATTTT
-,TRBJ2-7,many,TRBV27,CASNDVGSYEQYF,TGTGCCAGCAATGACGTAGGGTCCTACGAGCAGTACTTC
TRBD1,TRBJ1-5,many,TRBV28,CASSSGGGSNQPQHF,TGTGCCAGCAGTTCAGGGGGGGGAAGCAATCAGCCCCAGCATTTT
TRBD1,TRBJ2-7,-,TRBV12-3/TRBV12-4,CASSLDRAREQYF,TGTGCCAGCAGTCTGGACAGGGCGCGGGAGCAGTACTTC
-,TRBJ2-3,-,TRBV24-1,CATSDTRSSTDTQYF,TGTGCCACCAGTGATACCCGCAGTAGCACAGATACGCAGTATTTT
TRBD1,TRBJ1-1,-,TRBV19,CASRDGQGWTEAFF,TGTGCCAGTAGGGACGGACAGGGCTGGACTGAAGCTTTCTTT
-,TRBJ1-2,many,TRBV2,CASRVVYTF,TGTGCCAGCAGAGTAGTCTACACCTTC
TRBD2,TRBJ2-5,once,TRBV7-2,CASSLEASGGQETQYF,TGTGCCAGCAGCTTAGAGGCTAGCGGGGGACAAGAGACCCAGTACTTC
-,TRBJ2-5,many,TRBV19,CASSQSGYQETQYF,TGTGCCAGTAGCCAATCTGGATACCAAGAGACCCAGTACTTC
TRBD2,TRBJ2-7,many,TRBV6-5,CASKFRPSGEYEQYF,TGTGCCAGCAAATTTAGGCCTAGCGGAGAGTACGAGCAGTACTTC
TRBD1,TRBJ1-2,-,TRBV20-1,CSASATGGAAYGYTF,TGCAGTGCTAGTGCGACAGGGGGCGCCGCCTATGGCTACACCTTC
-,TRBJ1-2,many,TRBV29-1,CSVEVWEDNNYGYTF,TGCAGCGTTGAGGTGTGGGAGGATAATAACTATGGCTACACCTTC
-,TRBJ1-1,many,TRBV11-2,CASSTNRVNTEAFF,TGTGCCAGCAGTACGAACAGGGTCAACACTGAAGCTTTCTTT
-,TRBJ1-1,-,TRBV6-2/TRBV6-3,CASNPARQLNTEAFF,TGTGCCAGCAACCCAGCGAGGCAATTGAACACTGAAGCTTTCTTT
TRBD2,TRBJ2-7,-,TRBV11-2,CASSPGLAGIPYEQYF,TGTGCCAGCAGCCCAGGACTAGCGGGTATACCCTACGAGCAGTACTTC
-,TRBJ1-2,many,TRBV24-1,CATSDPRVDDYGYTF,TGTGCCACCAGTGATCCAAGGGTGGACGACTATGGCTACACCTTC
-,TRBJ1-2,many,TRBV15,CATSREVTANYGYTF,TGTGCCACCAGCAGAGAGGTGACAGCTAACTATGGCTACACCTTC
-,TRBJ1-1,-,TRBV12-3/TRBV12-4,CASRPKNTEAFF,TGTGCCAGCAGGCCGAAGAACACTGAAGCTTTCTTT
-,TRBJ1-1,many,TRBV20-1,CSAHDGQSNTEAFF,TGCAGTGCTCACGACGGACAGTCGAACACTGAAGCTTTCTTT
-,TRBJ1-2,many,TRBV6-5,CASKGIQGWYGYTF,TGTGCCAGCAAGGGGATACAGGGTTGGTATGGCTACACCTTC
-,TRBJ2-5,many,TRBV29-1,CSVERDGGQETQYF,TGCAGCGTTGAAAGGGACGGCGGTCAAGAGACCCAGTACTTC
-,TRBJ2-7,-,TRBV6-1,CASSPLSTEQYF,TGTGCCAGCAGTCCACTTTCAACGGAGCAGTACTTC
TRBD2,TRBJ2-7,many,TRBV5-1,CASSDGPSGSYEQYF,TGCGCCAGCAGCGACGGTCCTAGCGGGAGTTACGAGCAGTACTTC
TRBD2,TRBJ2-7,many,TRBV15,CATSRAKGLADYEQYF,TGTGCCACCAGCAGAGCCAAGGGACTAGCGGATTACGAGCAGTACTTC
TRBD1,TRBJ1-2,many,TRBV15,CATSRGSGTETEGYTF,TGTGCCACCAGCAGAGGGAGCGGGACAGAGACGGAGGGCTACACCTTC
-,TRBJ2-7,many,TRBV28,CATGREAYEQYF,TGTGCCACCGGACGCGAAGCCTACGAGCAGTACTTC
TRBD1,TRBJ2-2,many,TRBV12-3/TRBV12-4,CASGDRLNTGELFF,TGTGCCAGCGGGGACAGGCTTAACACCGGGGAGCTGTTTTTT
-,TRBJ2-7,many,TRBV6-2/TRBV6-3,CASTTWGSSYEQYF,TGTGCCAGCACCACGTGGGGGTCCTCCTACGAGCAGTACTTC
-,TRBJ2-5,many,TRBV6-1,CASSPSGTPVYF,TGTGCCAGCAGTCCCTCCGGGACCCCCGTATACTTC
TRBD1,TRBJ1-3,many,TRBV19,CASSGQGSRTGNTIYF,TGTGCCAGTAGTGGACAGGGGAGCCGGACTGGAAACACCATATATTTT
-,TRBJ1-1,-,TRBV2,CASSTRQENTEAFF,TGTGCCAGCAGTACCCGACAAGAGAACACTGAAGCTTTCTTT
-,TRBJ1-1,few,TRBV14,CASSRREAISAEAFF,TGTGCCAGCAGCCGGCGTGAGGCGATTAGCGCTGAAGCTTTCTTT
-,TRBJ2-7,-,TRBV6-1,CASSSTTGVPYEQYF,TGTGCCAGCAGTAGCACCACAGGAGTACCCTACGAGCAGTACTTC
-,TRBJ2-2,many,TRBV6-5,CASSWGRANTGELFF,TGTGCCAGCAGTTGGGGGCGGGCGAACACCGGGGAGCTGTTTTTT
-,TRBJ2-5,-,TRBV7-2,CASSPSLQETQYF,TGTGCCAGCAGCCCCAGCCTCCAAGAGACCCAGTACTTC